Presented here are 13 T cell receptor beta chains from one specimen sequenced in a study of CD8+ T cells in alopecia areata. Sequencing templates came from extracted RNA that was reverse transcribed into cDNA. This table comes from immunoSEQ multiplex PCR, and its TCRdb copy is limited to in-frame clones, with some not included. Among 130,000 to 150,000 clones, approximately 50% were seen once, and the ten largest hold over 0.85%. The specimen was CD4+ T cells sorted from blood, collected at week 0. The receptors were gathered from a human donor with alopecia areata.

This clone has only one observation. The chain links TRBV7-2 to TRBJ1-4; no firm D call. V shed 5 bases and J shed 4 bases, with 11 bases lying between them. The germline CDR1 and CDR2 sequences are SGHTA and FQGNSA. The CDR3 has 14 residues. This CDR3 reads CASSRSNLNEKLFF. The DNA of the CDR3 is TGTGCCAGCAGCAGGAGTAACCTTAATGAAAAACTGTTTTTT.

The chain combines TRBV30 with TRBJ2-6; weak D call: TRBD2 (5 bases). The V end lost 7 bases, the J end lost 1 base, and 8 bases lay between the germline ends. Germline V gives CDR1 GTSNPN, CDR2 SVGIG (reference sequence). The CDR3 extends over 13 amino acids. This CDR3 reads CASGESGANVLTF. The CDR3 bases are TGTGCCTCCGGGGAATCTGGGGCCAACGTCCTGACTTTC.

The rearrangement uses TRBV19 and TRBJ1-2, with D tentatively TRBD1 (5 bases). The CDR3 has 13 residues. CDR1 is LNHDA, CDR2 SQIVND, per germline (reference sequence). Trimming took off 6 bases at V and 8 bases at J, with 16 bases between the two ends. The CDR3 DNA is TGTGCCAGTAGACCCCTCGGGGCAGGGGGCTACACCTTC. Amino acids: CASRPLGAGGYTF.

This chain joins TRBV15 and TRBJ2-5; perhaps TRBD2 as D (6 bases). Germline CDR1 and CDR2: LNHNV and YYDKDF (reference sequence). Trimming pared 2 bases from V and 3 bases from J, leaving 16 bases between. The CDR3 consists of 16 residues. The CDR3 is CATSRSSGLGEETQYF. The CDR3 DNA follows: TGTGCCACCAGCAGATCATCGGGACTGGGTGAAGAGACCCAGTACTTC.

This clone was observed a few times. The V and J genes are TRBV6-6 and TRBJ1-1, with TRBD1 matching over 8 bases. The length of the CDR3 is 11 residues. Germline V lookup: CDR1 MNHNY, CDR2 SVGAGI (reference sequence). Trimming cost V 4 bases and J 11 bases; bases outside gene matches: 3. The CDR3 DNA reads TGTGCCAGCAGTTCCGACAGGGGCGCTTTCTTT. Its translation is CASSSDRGAFF.

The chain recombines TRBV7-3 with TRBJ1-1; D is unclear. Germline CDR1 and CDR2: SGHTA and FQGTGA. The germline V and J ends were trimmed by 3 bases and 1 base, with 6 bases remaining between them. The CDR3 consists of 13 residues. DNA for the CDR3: TGTGCCAGCAGCTTTGGTGCGAACACTGAAGCTTTCTTT. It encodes CASSFGANTEAFF.

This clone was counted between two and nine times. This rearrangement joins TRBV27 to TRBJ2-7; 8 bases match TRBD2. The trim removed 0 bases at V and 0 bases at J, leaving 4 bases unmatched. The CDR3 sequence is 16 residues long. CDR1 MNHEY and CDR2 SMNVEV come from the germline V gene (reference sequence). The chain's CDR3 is CASSLSGGTSSYEQYF. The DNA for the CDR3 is TGTGCCAGCAGTTTATCAGGCGGGACTAGCTCCTACGAGCAGTACTTC.

CDR3 DNA sequence: TGTGCCAGCAGTTTCGGTGCGGGGGATGAGCAGTTCTTC. Translated, it gives CASSFGAGDEQFF. This chain uses TRBV27 with TRBJ2-1; 7 bases agree with TRBD2. The CDR3 extends over 13 amino acids. Germline V gives CDR1 MNHEY, CDR2 SMNVEV (reference sequence). V was clipped by 3 bases and J by 8 bases; unmatched bases: 4.

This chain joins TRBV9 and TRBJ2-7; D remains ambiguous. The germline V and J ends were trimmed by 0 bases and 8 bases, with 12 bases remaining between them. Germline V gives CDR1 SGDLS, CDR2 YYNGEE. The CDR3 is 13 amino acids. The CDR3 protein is CASSVEGRPQQYF. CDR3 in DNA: TGTGCCAGCAGCGTAGAAGGACGGCCTCAGCAGTACTTC.

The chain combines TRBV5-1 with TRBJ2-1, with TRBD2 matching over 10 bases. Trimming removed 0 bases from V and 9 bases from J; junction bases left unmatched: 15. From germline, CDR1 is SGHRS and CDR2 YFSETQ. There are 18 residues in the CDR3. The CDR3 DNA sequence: TGCGCCAGCAGCTTGGCCCCGGCTAGCGGGAGAGGTCAGAGTGAGCAGTTCTTC. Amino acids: CASSLAPASGRGQSEQFF.

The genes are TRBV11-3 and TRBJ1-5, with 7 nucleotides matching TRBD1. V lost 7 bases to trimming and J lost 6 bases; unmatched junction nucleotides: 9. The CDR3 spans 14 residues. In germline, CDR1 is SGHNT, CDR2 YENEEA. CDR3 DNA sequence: TGTGCCAGCACACAGGGGAGGGGTGTTCAGCCCCAGCATTTT. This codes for CASTQGRGVQPQHF.

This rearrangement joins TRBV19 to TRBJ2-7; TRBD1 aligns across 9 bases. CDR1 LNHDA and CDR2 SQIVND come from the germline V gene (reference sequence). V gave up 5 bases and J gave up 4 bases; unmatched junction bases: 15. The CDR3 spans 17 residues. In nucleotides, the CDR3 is TGTGCCAGTAGTGGACAGGGGAGGTCCACCCCAGGGTACGAGCAGTACTTC. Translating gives CASSGQGRSTPGYEQYF.

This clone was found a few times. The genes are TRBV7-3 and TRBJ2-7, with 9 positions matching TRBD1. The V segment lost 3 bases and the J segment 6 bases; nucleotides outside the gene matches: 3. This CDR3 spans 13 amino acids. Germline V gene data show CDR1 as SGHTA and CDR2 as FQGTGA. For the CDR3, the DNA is TGTGCCAGCAGCTTCCGACAGGGGGGCGAGCAGTACTTC. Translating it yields CASSFRQGGEQYF. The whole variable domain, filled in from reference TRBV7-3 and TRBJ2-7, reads GAGVSQTPSNKVTEKGKYVELRCDPISGHTALYWYRQSLGQGPEFLIYFQGTGAADDSGLPNDRFFAVRPEGSVSTLKIQRTERGDSAVYLCASSFRQGGEQYFGPGTRLTVT.